A selection of T cell receptor beta chains follows, all from one sample in a study of graft-versus-host responses after intestinal transplantation. Clones were sequenced by immunoSEQ multiplex PCR, and TCRdb holds only the in-frame ones, with some missing. The repertoire holds about 100,000 clones, around 90% seen once, with 15% to 20% in the top ten. The material sequenced was PBMCs, taken 450 to 480 days after intestinal transplant. Source of these receptors: a human patient who received an intestinal transplant, so some T cells may come from the graft donor. Both conserved end residues are part of each CDR3. Fields, in order: CDR3 protein, clone size, V gene, J gene. Expanded clones get a size class; other rows say once, few or many, or leave the size out.

CASSPLTPQGGFGQPQHF	NA	TRBV6-4	TRBJ1-5
CASSAGGQLDTQYF	NA	TRBV10-1	TRBJ2-3
CASSLAIPTKETQYF	NA	TRBV5-1	TRBJ2-5
CASRREGSGNSPLHF	NA	TRBV27	TRBJ1-6
CASSYPGLDNEQFF	once	TRBV6-5	TRBJ2-1
CASSLRWDTEAFF	NA	TRBV11-3	TRBJ1-1
CATVGGGDEQFF	once	TRBV10-2	TRBJ2-1
CASSAGDGGGYTF	NA	TRBV14	TRBJ1-2
CASSVGNEQYF	NA	TRBV9	TRBJ2-7
CASSEASFDEQYF	NA	TRBV9	TRBJ2-7
CASSFGQSNYGYTF	NA	TRBV5-1	TRBJ1-2
CASSPGMGRGGDSPLHF	NA	TRBV7-9	TRBJ1-6
CASSKQTGSSYEQYF	NA	TRBV5-5	TRBJ2-7
CASSVLDGYTF	NA	TRBV6-1	TRBJ1-2
CASSPRGGEIGKLFF	NA	TRBV27	TRBJ1-4
CASSQGSNTEAFF	NA	TRBV23-1	TRBJ1-1
CASSSARPRAKSSQPQHF	NA	TRBV19	TRBJ1-5
CASTKDWAANTEAFF	NA	TRBV13	TRBJ1-1
CASSVNSGGAYEQYF	NA	TRBV2	TRBJ2-7
CASSYSGPMGEQYF	NA	TRBV6-5	NA
CASSPTSGEEDTQYF	NA	TRBV6-5	TRBJ2-3
CASSTGTGPLLSDVTEAFF	NA	TRBV5-6	TRBJ1-1